A single sample gave rise to the 29 T cell receptor beta chains below, sequenced in a study of CD8 T cells in ankylosing spondylitis. A single record per CDR3 protein comes from TCRdb applying MiXCR to the 5' RACE reads. The repertoire holds around 770,000 distinct CDR3 sequences, roughly 20% seen once, with about a fifth in the top ten. Overall study results and limits: Among TCR beta sequences, a motif of roughly 8 highly homologous variants appeared characteristic of ankylosing spondylitis blood.

Antigens of these TCRs are unknown. What was sequenced was blood, either unsorted or a sorted T cell fraction (not recorded which). These receptors were taken from a male donor with ankylosing spondylitis.

Only a few counts were recorded for this clonotype. The chain is built from TRBV3-1 and TRBJ1-6, with D possibly matching TRBD1 (5 bases). Germline assignment: CDR1 LGHDT and CDR2 YNNKEL (reference sequence). The CDR3 is 13 amino acids. V lost 4 bases to trimming and J lost 9 bases, with 10 bases between them. The DNA for the CDR3 is TGTGCCAGCAGCCTTCGGGGGAGTTCACCCCTCCACTTT. Its protein product is CASSLRGSSPLHF.

The chain is built from TRBV29-1 and TRBJ1-2; no definite D call. CDR1 and CDR2 from the germline V gene are SQVTM and ANQGSEA. The V and J ends lost 5 bases and 6 bases respectively, with 10 bases between them. The CDR3 is made up of 11 amino acids. CDR3 residues: CSVPTSHGYTF. The CDR3 bases are TGCAGCGTTCCCACGTCTCATGGCTACACCTTC.

The chain couples TRBV12-3 or TRBV12-4 to TRBJ2-2; D ambiguous. Trimming took 6 bases from V and 4 from J, leaving 9 bases between them. This CDR3 spans 13 amino acids. The CDR3: CASSRQATGELFF. The CDR3 nucleotides read TGTGCCAGCAGCCGCCAAGCCACCGGGGAGCTGTTTTTT.

This clonotype was picked up a small number of times. V gene TRBV3-1 combines with J gene TRBJ2-3; 12 bases are shared with TRBD2. This CDR3 region has 16 residues. V shed 4 bases, J shed 6 bases, and the junction held 8 bases outside the gene matches. CDR1 and CDR2 (germline): LGHDT, YNNKEL (reference sequence). The CDR3 spells CASSRRLAGAADTQYF. The CDR3 DNA is TGTGCCAGCAGCCGCCGACTAGCGGGGGCCGCGGATACGCAGTATTTT.

This rearrangement joins TRBV6-5 to TRBJ2-1; D not resolved. This CDR3 contains 13 residues. In germline, CDR1 is MNHEY, CDR2 SVGAGI. Between the trimmed V and J ends, which lost 3 bases and 3 bases, there was a span of 6 bases. In DNA, the CDR3 is TGTGCCAGCAGTTATACTGTCTACAATGAGCAGTTCTTC. This encodes CASSYTVYNEQFF.

This clonotype was seen a few times. The chain links TRBV6-1 to TRBJ2-7; D call uncertain. Per the germline V gene, CDR1 is MNHNS and CDR2 is SASEGT. V was trimmed by 4 bases and J by 0 bases, leaving 13 bases between them. The CDR3 has 15 amino acids. CDR3 sequence reads: CASSAPGPYSYEQYF. The CDR3 coding sequence is TGTGCCAGCAGTGCGCCCGGACCATACTCCTACGAGCAGTACTTC.

V is TRBV5-1 and J is TRBJ1-6; 7 bases map to TRBD1. The germline V gene encodes CDR1 SGHRS and CDR2 YFSETQ. V shed 0 bases, J shed 4 bases, and the junction held 4 bases outside the gene matches. The CDR3 contains 16 residues. This CDR3 is CASSLVGGRYNSPLHF. CDR3 in DNA: TGCGCCAGCAGCTTGGTAGGGGGCCGGTATAATTCACCCCTCCACTTT.

The V and J genes are TRBV5-1 and TRBJ1-2, with D perhaps matching TRBD1 (5 bases). The V end was cut by 0 bases, the J end by 7 bases, with 22 bases between. The CDR3 loop spans 17 amino acids. Looked up from germline, CDR1 is SGHRS and CDR2 is YFSETQ. CDR3 residues: CASSLGSWPTAVGGYTF. Written as DNA, the CDR3 is TGCGCCAGCAGCTTGGGGTCTTGGCCGACAGCCGTAGGTGGCTACACCTTC.

The J gene is TRBJ1-4, the V gene TRBV30; D call uncertain. Per germline, CDR1 GTSNPN and CDR2 SVGIG (reference sequence). Trimming stripped 6 bases from V and 3 bases from J, with 5 bases between. This CDR3 region has 11 residues. CDR3 bases: TGTGCCTGCAGTCCTAATGAAAAACTGTTTTTT. Translating gives CACSPNEKLFF.

The rearrangement uses TRBV3-1 and TRBJ2-7, with D tentatively TRBD2 (5 bases). This CDR3 spans 16 amino acids. V was clipped by 1 base and J by 0 bases, with 13 bases between them. The V gene's germline CDR1 is LGHDT and CDR2 YNNKEL (reference sequence). The CDR3 sequence: CASSQGIGLSSYEQYF. CDR3 nucleotide sequence: TGTGCCAGCAGCCAAGGAATAGGACTTAGCTCCTACGAGCAGTACTTC.

The chain carries TRBV10-3 and TRBJ2-5; D perhaps matches TRBD1 (6 bases). The germline V gene encodes CDR1 ENHRY and CDR2 SYGVKD. V gave up 3 bases and J gave up 5 bases, with 13 bases separating them. The CDR3 runs to 14 residues. The CDR3 here is CAISDGQGIETQYF. CDR3 sequence (DNA): TGTGCCATCAGTGATGGGCAGGGGATCGAGACCCAGTACTTC.

This clonotype was observed many times. The V gene is TRBV6-5, the J gene TRBJ1-3; D is unresolved. CDR3 length: 16 amino acids. V was trimmed by 0 bases and J by 0 bases, leaving 9 bases between them. Germline CDR1 reads MNHEY; CDR2 reads SVGAGI. As DNA, the CDR3 is TGTGCCAGCAGTTACTCGGGCAGAGCCTCTGGAAACACCATATATTTT. This sequence encodes CASSYSGRASGNTIYF.

This chain connects TRBV7-9 to TRBJ2-7; D is perhaps TRBD2 (6 bases). The CDR3 is 14 amino acids. V lost 2 bases and J lost 4, with 12 bases in between. The germline gives CDR1 SEHNR, CDR2 FQNEAQ (reference sequence). Here the CDR3 reads CASSLRDSGYEQYF. CDR3 DNA sequence: TGTGCCAGCAGCTTAAGAGACAGCGGGTACGAGCAGTACTTC. The variable domain in full, completed from reference TRBV7-9 and TRBJ2-7, reads DTGVSQNPRHKITKRGQNVTFRCDPISEHNRLYWYRQTLGQGPEFLTYFQNEAQLEKSRLLSDRFSAERPKGSFSTLEIQRTEQGDSAMYLCASSLRDSGYEQYFGPGTRLTVT.

This chain links TRBV5-4 with TRBJ2-5, with D perhaps TRBD1 (6 bases). Trimming shortened V by 0 bases and J by 4 bases, and 25 bases separated the two germline ends. The CDR3 covers 19 residues. The germline gives CDR1 SGHNT, CDR2 YYREEE (reference sequence). CDR3 residues: CASSLVWSAGASGIETQYF. In DNA form, the CDR3 reads TGTGCCAGCAGCTTGGTGTGGTCGGCAGGGGCGTCGGGAATAGAGACCCAGTACTTC.

This clonotype was recorded a few times. The chain employs TRBV12-3 or TRBV12-4 and TRBJ1-5; D ambiguous. Trimming removed 6 bases from V and 7 bases from J, with 13 bases in between. The CDR3 has 13 residues. CDR3 amino acids: CASSTNDIQPQHF. DNA of the CDR3: TGTGCCAGCAGCACAAACGATATACAGCCCCAGCATTTT.

The rearrangement joins TRBV10-3 to TRBJ1-1; 10 bases align to TRBD1. CDR1 and CDR2 (germline): ENHRY, SYGVKD. The CDR3 length is 15 residues. V shed 4 bases and J 7 bases; nucleotides not matched to a gene: 9. CDR3 residues: CAISGRQGARVEAFF. CDR3 in DNA: TGTGCCATCAGTGGCCGACAGGGGGCGCGAGTTGAAGCTTTCTTT.

V gene TRBV4-2 combines with J gene TRBJ1-5, with D perhaps TRBD1 (5 bases). Trimming left V 0 bases short and J 5 bases short, with 11 bases between. Looked up from germline, CDR1 is LGHNA and CDR2 is YNFKEQ. The CDR3 spans 15 residues. The CDR3 nucleotides read TGTGCCAGCAGCCAAGATTGGGGGGGAGATCAGCCCCAGCATTTT. Translation: CASSQDWGGDQPQHF.

CDR3 amino acids: CASRRQSSSGNTIYF. CDR3 nucleotide sequence: TGTGCCAGCAGGAGACAGTCAAGCTCTGGAAACACCATATATTTT. This chain joins TRBV6-1 and TRBJ1-3; tentative D call: TRBD1 (5 bases). Trimming cost V 6 bases and J 0 bases, with 12 bases left between them. The CDR3 length is 15 residues. Looked up from germline, CDR1 is MNHNS and CDR2 is SASEGT.

A few counts support this clonotype. The chain joins TRBV7-9 to TRBJ2-7, with 8 bases matching TRBD2. This CDR3 is built from 11 residues. CDR1 is SEHNR and CDR2 is FQNEAQ in the germline V gene (reference sequence). V trimming: 9 bases; J trimming: 5 bases; junction bases outside the gene matches: 3. The CDR3, as DNA: TGTGCCAGTAGCGGGAACCACGAGCAGTACTTC. Translating it yields CASSGNHEQYF.

This clonotype was detected only a few times. The J gene is TRBJ1-5, the V gene TRBV27, with 8 bases aligning to TRBD1. Trimming removed 4 bases from V and 5 bases from J; junction bases left unmatched: 13. The V gene's germline CDR1 is MNHEY and CDR2 SMNVEV (reference sequence). This CDR3 is 17 amino acids long. The CDR3 sequence: CASSSWQGATPYQPQHF. The CDR3 DNA follows: TGTGCCAGCAGTTCGTGGCAGGGGGCAACCCCTTATCAGCCCCAGCATTTT.

This clonotype was picked up a small number of times. V gene TRBV24-1 combines with J gene TRBJ2-1; 7 positions match TRBD1. The CDR3 covers 13 residues. Germline assignment: CDR1 KGHDR and CDR2 SFDVKD. Trimming cost V 9 bases and J 5 bases; bases outside gene matches: 6. The CDR3 protein is CATRGTANNEQFF. The CDR3 bases are TGTGCCACCCGTGGGACAGCTAACAATGAGCAGTTCTTC.

The chain links TRBV3-1 to TRBJ1-2, with no clear D. Germline V lookup: CDR1 LGHDT, CDR2 YNNKEL (reference sequence). Deletions cut 5 bases from V and 5 bases from J, with 15 bases between. The CDR3 length is 14 residues. In DNA form, the CDR3 reads TGTGCCAGCAGCACGGGCCCAGTGGGGTATGGCTACACCTTC. This translates into CASSTGPVGYGYTF. Combining the CDR3 with reference TRBV3-1 and TRBJ1-2 gives the whole variable domain DTAVSQTPKYLVTQMGNDKSIKCEQNLGHDTMYWYKQDSKKFLKIMFSYNNKELIINETVPNRFSPKSPDKAHLNLHINSLELGDSAVYFCASSTGPVGYGYTFGSGTRLTVV.

This clonotype was seen a handful of times. This rearrangement joins TRBV11-2 to TRBJ1-1; D not certain. The CDR3 length is 14 residues. The V gene lost 5 bases and the J gene lost 1 base, with 11 bases spanning the gap. Germline V gene data show CDR1 as SGHAT and CDR2 as FQNNGV. The CDR3 reads CASSPRGSNTEAFF. CDR3 bases: TGTGCCAGCAGCCCACGGGGTTCGAACACTGAAGCTTTCTTT.

The chain links TRBV11-2 to TRBJ1-1; 9 bases are shared with TRBD1. Germline V gene data show CDR1 as SGHAT and CDR2 as FQNNGV. This CDR3 region has 16 residues. V dropped 6 bases and J dropped 1; count of bases not matched to a gene: 9. The CDR3 DNA reads TGTGCCAGCAGGGGTGGGACAGGGTATGGGAACACTGAAGCTTTCTTT. This translates into CASRGGTGYGNTEAFF.

V is TRBV5-1 and J is TRBJ1-2; 7 positions match TRBD1. The CDR3 runs to 16 residues. J gave up 4 bases and V 4 bases, and 13 bases lay outside the gene matches. The germline V gene encodes CDR1 SGHRS and CDR2 YFSETQ. CDR3 region: CASSETPGQKVYGYTF. The CDR3 DNA reads TGCGCCAGCAGCGAAACCCCGGGACAGAAAGTCTATGGCTACACCTTC.

This chain connects TRBV12-3 or TRBV12-4 to TRBJ2-5; 10 bases fit TRBD1. CDR3 length: 15 amino acids. Trimming took 5 bases from V and 2 from J; bases not matched to a gene: 5. CDR3 coding DNA: TGTGCCAGCAGTCCGGGACAGGGGTTTCAAGAGACCCAGTACTTC. This gives the protein CASSPGQGFQETQYF.

In its sample, this clonotype was seen a few times. The chain has TRBV20-1 and TRBJ2-7; a weak D match, TRBD2 (6 bases). The CDR3 sequence is 13 residues long. The V end lost 5 bases, the J end lost 2 bases, and 13 bases lay between the germline ends. Germline V gene data show CDR1 as DFQATT and CDR2 as SNEGSKA (reference sequence). CDR3 amino acids: CSAPGTPTYEQYF. CDR3 bases: TGCAGTGCTCCCGGGACTCCTACCTACGAGCAGTACTTC.

This clonotype was detected ten times or more. This chain joins TRBV5-1 and TRBJ1-1; D gene ambiguous. Looked up from germline, CDR1 is SGHRS and CDR2 is YFSETQ. This CDR3 is 13 amino acids long. The germline V and J ends were trimmed by 2 bases and 3 bases, with 8 bases remaining between them. This CDR3 is CASSLIKDTEAFF. The CDR3, as DNA: TGCGCCAGCAGCTTAATAAAGGACACTGAAGCTTTCTTT.

This clonotype was counted only a few times. The genes are TRBV7-3 and TRBJ2-1; D may match TRBD1 or TRBD2 (5 bases each). There are 14 residues in the CDR3. CDR1 is SGHTA and CDR2 is FQGTGA in the germline V gene. V was pared by 6 bases and J by 2 bases, with 11 bases between. CDR3 residues: CASSRDATYNEQFF. CDR3 nucleotides: TGTGCCAGCAGTCGGGACGCAACCTACAATGAGCAGTTCTTC.